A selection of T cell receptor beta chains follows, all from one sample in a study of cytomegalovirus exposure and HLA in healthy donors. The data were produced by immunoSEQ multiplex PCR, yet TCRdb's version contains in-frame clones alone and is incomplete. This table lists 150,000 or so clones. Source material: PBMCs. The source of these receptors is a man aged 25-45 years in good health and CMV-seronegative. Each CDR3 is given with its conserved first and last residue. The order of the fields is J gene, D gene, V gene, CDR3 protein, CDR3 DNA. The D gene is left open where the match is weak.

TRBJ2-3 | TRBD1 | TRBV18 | CASSPLRQGVTDTQYF | TGTGCCAGCTCACCACTACGACAGGGTGTCACAGATACGCAGTATTTT
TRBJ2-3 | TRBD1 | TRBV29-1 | CSVSPQGADTQYF | TGCAGCGTTTCCCCACAGGGGGCAGATACGCAGTATTTT
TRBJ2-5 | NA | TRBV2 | CASSGPAAETQYF | TGTGCCAGCAGTGGGCCGGCGGCAGAGACCCAGTACTTC
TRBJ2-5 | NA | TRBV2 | CASSARGETQYF | TGTGCCAGCAGTGCCCGGGGGGAGACCCAGTACTTC
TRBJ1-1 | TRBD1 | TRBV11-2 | CASSSTGLNTEAFF | TGTGCCAGCAGCTCGACAGGGCTTAACACTGAAGCTTTCTTT
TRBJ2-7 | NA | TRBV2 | CASSVEQGLYEQYF | TGTGCCAGCAGTGTAGAACAGGGCCTTTACGAGCAGTACTTC
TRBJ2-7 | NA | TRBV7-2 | CASSSRGGYGYEQYF | TGTGCCAGCAGCTCCCGCGGCGGGTATGGGTACGAGCAGTACTTC
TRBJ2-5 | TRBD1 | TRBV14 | CASSQDFRDRVTETQYF | TGTGCCAGCAGCCAGGATTTTCGGGACAGGGTAACGGAGACCCAGTACTTC
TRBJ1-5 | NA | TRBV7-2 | CASSLGQRSGSQPQHF | TGTGCCAGCAGCTTAGGGCAGCGGTCGGGCAGTCAGCCCCAGCATTTT
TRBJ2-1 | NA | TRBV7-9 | CASSLTSNEQFF | TGTGCCAGCAGCCTTACCAGCAATGAGCAGTTCTTC
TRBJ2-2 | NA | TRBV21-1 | CASSKHLARLPVIGELFF | TGTGCCAGCAGCAAACACCTCGCGCGACTCCCGGTGATCGGGGAGCTGTTTTTT
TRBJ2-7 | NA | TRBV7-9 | CASSAPGVSYEQYF | TGTGCCAGCAGCGCTCCAGGGGTCTCCTACGAGCAGTACTTC
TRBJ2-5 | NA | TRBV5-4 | CASSAPERAQYF | TGTGCCAGCAGTGCCCCGGAGAGGGCCCAGTACTTC
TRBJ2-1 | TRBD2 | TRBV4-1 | CASSHQTSASGSRAYNEQFF | TGCGCCAGCAGCCACCAAACCTCCGCTAGCGGGAGTAGGGCCTACAATGAGCAGTTCTTC
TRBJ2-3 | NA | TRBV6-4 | CASSETGEAPDTQYF | TGTGCCAGCAGTGAGACGGGGGAAGCGCCAGATACGCAGTATTTT
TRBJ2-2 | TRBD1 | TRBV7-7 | CASSLGTGSTGELFF | TGTGCCAGCAGCCTGGGGACAGGGAGCACCGGGGAGCTGTTTTTT